This T cell receptor (beta chain) was profiled in a study of blood T cell repertoires in COVID-19 (dated by TCRdb to 2018 to 2021). In the study overall: Collaborator samples came from the United States, Italy and Spain and covered acute and convalescent phases of COVID-19. The repertoires were released in a freely available public database meant as a resource for research on the immune response to SARS-CoV-2. Subjects who had been exposed to COVID-19, were actively infected with it, or had recovered from it provided the deeply sampled blood TCRbeta repertoires that made up the dataset. Samples were obtained from the ongoing ImmuneRACE study (first 160 participants) and from some 1,200 subjects provided by 6 global collaborators. The material from the prospective study consisted of cDNA or gDNA derived from T cells, B-cell-depleted T cells, or PBMCs. A de-identified subject ID, COVID-19 status, age in years and sex were almost always included in the sample metadata. Where available, HLA class I and class II types were obtained from metadata supplied by the sample provider rather than from assay-based typing.

TCRbeta CDR3 regions were amplified from genomic DNA using the immunoSEQ Assay, a bias-controlled multiplex PCR. Turning to the authors' computational methods: The number of nucleated cells in each sample was estimated from the amplification of reference gene primers within the assay. To quantify the absolute abundance of each unique TCRbeta CDR3 rearrangement, sequence reads were collapsed and filtered. For each sample, productive Simpson clonality was calculated as the square root of Simpson's diversity index over productive rearrangements. Imported from immuneACCESS, the table was reduced by TCRdb to in-frame sequences with V and J called. These copies leave out some clones; in studies compared against another copy, an unresolved V gene accounts for under half, and the cause of the remainder is not known. D and trimming were read from the DNA, whereas the V and J calls and clone size are those reported in that table. Present in this sample are some 360,000 clones, more than 70% of which were seen just once. The ten largest account for roughly 4% of the sample.

Reading from cysteine to phenylalanine, the CDR3 counts 11 amino acids. Only the CDR3 part of the read is kept: 33 bases, read in frame from the first base. Deletion took 8 bases off V and 10 bases off J, with a span of 12 bases between the germline ends. At one collaborating source in Seattle, patients were enrolled during active infection and were followed longitudinally through the course of disease. Each collaborating institution followed its own protocols to collect whole blood in K2EDTA tubes. For TCRbeta analysis, collaborator samples were shipped as frozen whole blood, as isolated PBMCs, or as DNA extracted from either sample type. Comment on this clone: No cognate antigen has been identified for it. Base quality data are lacking; no much larger clone is found one base away.

Points the paper makes about the study in general: How much clinical and demographic metadata was included differed by source and by participant, and the metadata was provided uncurated.

This receptor chain uses TRBV12-3 or TRBV12-4 and TRBJ2-1; the D segment could be TRBD2, given 5 matching bases. The source material was peripheral blood. The sequence was obtained from a woman aged 55-70 years with COVID-19, enrolled during active disease. Here the CDR3 is given as CASLKEREQFF. The bases are TGTGCCAGCCTTAAGGAGCGGGAGCAGTTCTTC.